The clone carrying this T cell receptor beta chain was picked up many times. This entry belongs to a study of regulatory T cells in long-lasting Graves disease. Time point given: persistent/refractory GD, antithyroid drugs over 5 years with positive TRAb. RNA extracted from PBMCs served as the sequencing template. Trimming shortened V by 4 bases and J by 5 bases, and 9 bases separated the two germline ends. CDR3 length: 13 residues. The germline V gene encodes CDR1 SNHLY and CDR2 FYNNEI. HTBI primers from iRepertoire and Arm-PCR of CDR3 regions yielded the TCR beta libraries. Each CDR3 protein gets one entry after TCRdb re-called the multiplex PCR reads with MiXCR. The sample shows around 460,000 distinct CDR3 sequences, about 22% of them seen only once.

This specimen was peripheral blood mononuclear cells (PBMCs), taken when the disease was refractory, from a patient treated with antithyroid drugs. The chain has TRBV2 and TRBJ1-5, with D possibly matching TRBD1 (5 bases). This TCR was recovered from a female donor with Graves disease. Here the CDR3 reads CASSALQDQPQHF. The CDR3 nucleotides are TGTGCCAGCAGTGCCCTACAGGATCAGCCCCAGCATTTT.